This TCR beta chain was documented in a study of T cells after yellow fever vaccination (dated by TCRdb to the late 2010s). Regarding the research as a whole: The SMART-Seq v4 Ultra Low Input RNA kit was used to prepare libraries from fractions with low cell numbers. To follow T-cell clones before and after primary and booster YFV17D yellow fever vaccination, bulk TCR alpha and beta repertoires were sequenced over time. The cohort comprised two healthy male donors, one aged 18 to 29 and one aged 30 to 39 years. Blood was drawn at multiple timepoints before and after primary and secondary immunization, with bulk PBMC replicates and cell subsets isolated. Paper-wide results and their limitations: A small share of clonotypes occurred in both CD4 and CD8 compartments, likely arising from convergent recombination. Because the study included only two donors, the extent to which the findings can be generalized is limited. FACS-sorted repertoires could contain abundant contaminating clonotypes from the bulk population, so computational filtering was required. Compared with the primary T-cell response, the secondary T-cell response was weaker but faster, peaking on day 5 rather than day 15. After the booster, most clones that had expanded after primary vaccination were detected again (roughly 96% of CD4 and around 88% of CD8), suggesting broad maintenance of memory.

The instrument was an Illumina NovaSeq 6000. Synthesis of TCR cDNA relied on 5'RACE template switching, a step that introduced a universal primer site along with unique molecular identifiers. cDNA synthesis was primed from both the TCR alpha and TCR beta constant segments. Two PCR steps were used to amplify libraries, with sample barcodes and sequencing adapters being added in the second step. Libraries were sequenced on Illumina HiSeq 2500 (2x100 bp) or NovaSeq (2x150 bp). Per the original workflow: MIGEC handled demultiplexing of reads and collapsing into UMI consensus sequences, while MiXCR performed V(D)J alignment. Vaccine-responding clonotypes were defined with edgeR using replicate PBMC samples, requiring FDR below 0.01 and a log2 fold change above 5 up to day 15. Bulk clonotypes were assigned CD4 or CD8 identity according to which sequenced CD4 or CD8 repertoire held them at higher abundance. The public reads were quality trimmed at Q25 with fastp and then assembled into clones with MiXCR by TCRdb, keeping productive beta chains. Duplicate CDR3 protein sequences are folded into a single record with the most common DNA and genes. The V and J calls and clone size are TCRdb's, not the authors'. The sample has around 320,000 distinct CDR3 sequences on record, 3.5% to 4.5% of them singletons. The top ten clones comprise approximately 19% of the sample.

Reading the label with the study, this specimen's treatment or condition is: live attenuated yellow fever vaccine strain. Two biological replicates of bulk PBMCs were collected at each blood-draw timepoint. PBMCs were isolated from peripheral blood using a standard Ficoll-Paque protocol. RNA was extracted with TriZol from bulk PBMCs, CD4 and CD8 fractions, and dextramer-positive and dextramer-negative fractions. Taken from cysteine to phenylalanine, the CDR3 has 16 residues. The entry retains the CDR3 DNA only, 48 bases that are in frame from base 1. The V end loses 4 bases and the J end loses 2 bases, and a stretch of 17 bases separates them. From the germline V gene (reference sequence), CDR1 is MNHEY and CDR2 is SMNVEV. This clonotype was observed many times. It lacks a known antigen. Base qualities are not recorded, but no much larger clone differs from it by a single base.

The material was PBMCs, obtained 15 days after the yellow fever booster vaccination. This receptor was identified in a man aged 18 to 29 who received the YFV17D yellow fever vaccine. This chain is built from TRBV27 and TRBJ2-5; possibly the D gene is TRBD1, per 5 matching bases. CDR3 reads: CASSSWEGRVQETQYF. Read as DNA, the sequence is TGTGCCAGCAGTTCCTGGGAAGGCAGGGTACAAGAGACCCAGTACTTC.